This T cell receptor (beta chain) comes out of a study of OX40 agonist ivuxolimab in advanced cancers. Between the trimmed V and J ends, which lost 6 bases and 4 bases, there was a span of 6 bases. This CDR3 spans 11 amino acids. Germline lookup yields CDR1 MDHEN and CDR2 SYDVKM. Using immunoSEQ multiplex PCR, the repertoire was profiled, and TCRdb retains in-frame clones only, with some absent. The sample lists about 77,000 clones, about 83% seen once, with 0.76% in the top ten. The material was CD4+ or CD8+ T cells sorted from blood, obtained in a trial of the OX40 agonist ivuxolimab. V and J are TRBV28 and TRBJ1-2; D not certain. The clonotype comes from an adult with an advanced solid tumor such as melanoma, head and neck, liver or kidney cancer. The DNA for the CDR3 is TGTGCCAGCAGCTACGGCTATGGCTACACCTTC. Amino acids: CASSYGYGYTF.